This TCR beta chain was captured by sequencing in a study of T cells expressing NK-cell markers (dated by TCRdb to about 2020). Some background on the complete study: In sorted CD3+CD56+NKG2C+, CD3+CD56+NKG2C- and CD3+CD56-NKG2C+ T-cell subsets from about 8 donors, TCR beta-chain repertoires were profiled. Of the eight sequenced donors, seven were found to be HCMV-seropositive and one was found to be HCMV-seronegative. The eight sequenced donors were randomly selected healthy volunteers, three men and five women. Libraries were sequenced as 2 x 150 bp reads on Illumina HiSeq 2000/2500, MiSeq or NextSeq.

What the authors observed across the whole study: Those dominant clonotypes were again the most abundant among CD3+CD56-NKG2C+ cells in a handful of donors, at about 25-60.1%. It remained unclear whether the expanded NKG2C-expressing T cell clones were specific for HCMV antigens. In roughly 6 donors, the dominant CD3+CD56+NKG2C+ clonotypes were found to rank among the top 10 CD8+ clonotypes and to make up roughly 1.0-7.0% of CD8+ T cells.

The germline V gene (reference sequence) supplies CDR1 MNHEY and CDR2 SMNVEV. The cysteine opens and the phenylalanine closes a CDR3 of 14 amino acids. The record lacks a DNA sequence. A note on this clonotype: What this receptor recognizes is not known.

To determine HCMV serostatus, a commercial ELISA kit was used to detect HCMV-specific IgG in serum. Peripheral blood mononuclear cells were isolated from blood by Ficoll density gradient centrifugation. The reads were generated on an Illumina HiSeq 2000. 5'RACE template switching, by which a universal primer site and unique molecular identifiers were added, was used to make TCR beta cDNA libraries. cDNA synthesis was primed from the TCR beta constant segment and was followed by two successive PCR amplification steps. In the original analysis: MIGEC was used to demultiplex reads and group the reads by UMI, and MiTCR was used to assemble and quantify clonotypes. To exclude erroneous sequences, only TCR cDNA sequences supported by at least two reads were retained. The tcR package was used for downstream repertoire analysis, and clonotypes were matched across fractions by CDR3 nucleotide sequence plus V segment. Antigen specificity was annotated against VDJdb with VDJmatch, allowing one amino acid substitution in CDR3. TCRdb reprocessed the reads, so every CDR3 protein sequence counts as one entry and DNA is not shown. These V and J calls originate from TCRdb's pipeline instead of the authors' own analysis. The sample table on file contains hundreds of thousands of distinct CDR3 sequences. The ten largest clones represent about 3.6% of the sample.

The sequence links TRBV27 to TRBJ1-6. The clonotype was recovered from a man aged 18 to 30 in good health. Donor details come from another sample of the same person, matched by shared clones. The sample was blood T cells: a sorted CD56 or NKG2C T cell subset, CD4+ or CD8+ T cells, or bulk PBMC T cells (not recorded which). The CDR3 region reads CASSPDPVDSPLHF.